This T cell receptor (beta chain) came from a study of a mutant IDH1 vaccine in newly diagnosed glioma. For the study at large: Weeks 1, 3, 5, 7, 11, 15, 19 and 23 were when patients received their eight vaccinations.

After removal of 2 bases from V and 2 bases from J, the junction contained 7 bases not matched to a gene. This CDR3 is built from 17 residues. Germline V lookup: CDR1 MNHEY, CDR2 SMNVEV (reference sequence). Of note for this clone: The antigen is unknown.

Specified time point: week 11, during vaccination. In the vaccine, a single dose held 300 ug of the mutant IDH1 20-mer peptide, along with topical imiquimod. Assay used: immunoSEQ multiplex PCR; TCRdb lists only in-frame clones, some missing. The data show roughly 70,000 clones, with 65% to 85% seen just once and about 9.4% held by the top ten. The sequence was collected from a woman aged 45-65 years with glioma. V gene TRBV27 combines with J gene TRBJ2-3, with TRBD2 matching 10 bases. This material consisted of PBMCs, taken from a glioma patient whose treatment included an IDH1 peptide vaccine. CDR3 bases: TGTGCCAGCAGTTTACGAATAGCGGGGGGATTCACAGATACGCAGTATTTT. The encoded protein is CASSLRIAGGFTDTQYF.